Each of the 27 T cell receptor beta chains below was sequenced from the same sample in a study of response to subunit inactivated influenza vaccine. TCRdb recomputed calls from the RT-PCR reads with MiXCR, one row per CDR3 protein. Among 170,000 or so distinct CDR3 sequences listed, around a tenth were seen once. The starting material was CD8+ T cells sorted from PBMCs, obtained around 25 months after vaccination. These receptor sequences come from a man aged 45-69 years who received an inactivated influenza vaccine.

The CDR3 bases are TGCAGTGCTCAGGACAGGGGGCGCTCCTACAATGAGCAGTTCTTC. As protein: CSAQDRGRSYNEQFF. This rearrangement joins TRBV20-1 to TRBJ2-1; 11 bases align to TRBD1. This CDR3 is 15 amino acids long. With 5 bases clipped from V and 0 bases from J, the junction kept 3 bases outside the gene matches. The germline gives CDR1 DFQATT, CDR2 SNEGSKA (reference sequence).

The chain couples TRBV27 to TRBJ2-3; D gene ambiguous. Per germline, CDR1 MNHEY and CDR2 SMNVEV (reference sequence). The CDR3 has 15 amino acids. V was pared by 1 base and J by 5 bases, with 13 bases between. This chain's CDR3 is CASSLFPSPRDTQYF. Written as DNA, the CDR3 is TGTGCCAGCAGTTTATTTCCCTCTCCCAGAGATACGCAGTATTTT.

This clonotype was detected only a few times. The V and J genes are TRBV6-5 and TRBJ2-1, with D tentatively TRBD2 (6 bases). The V end lost 2 bases, the J end lost 7 bases, and 15 bases lay between the germline ends. The germline V gene has CDR1 MNHEY and CDR2 SVGAGI. The CDR3 is 15 amino acids. CDR3 coding DNA: TGTGCCAGCAGTTACCGGGACTCGGGCCAAAATGAGCAGTTCTTC. Translating gives CASSYRDSGQNEQFF.

This clonotype was observed a handful of times. The chain couples TRBV29-1 to TRBJ1-2, with D unresolved. Trimming left V 1 base short and J 2 bases short, with 8 bases between. There are 13 residues in the CDR3. The germline gives CDR1 SQVTM, CDR2 ANQGSEA. The CDR3 DNA follows: TGCAGCGTTGAAGGCGAGGGAAACTATGGCTACACCTTC. Protein product: CSVEGEGNYGYTF. The full variable domain, rest sourced from reference TRBV29-1 and TRBJ1-2, is SAVISQKPSRDICQRGTSLTIQCQVDSQVTMMFWYRQQPGQSLTLIATANQGSEATYESGFVIDKFPISRPNLTFSTLTVSNMSPEDSSIYLCSVEGEGNYGYTFGSGTRLTVV.

This clonotype turned up a few times. The chain carries TRBV4-1 and TRBJ2-7; TRBD1 matches at 9 bases. This CDR3 region has 18 residues. The J segment lost 2 bases and the V segment lost 1 base, leaving 12 bases of the junction unmatched. The germline V gene encodes CDR1 MGHRA and CDR2 YSYEKL. The CDR3 coding sequence is TGCGCCAGCAGCCAAGCGCGACTCGGGACAGGGATGACCTACGAGCAGTACTTC. Translated, it gives CASSQARLGTGMTYEQYF.

The chain joins TRBV29-1 to TRBJ2-3, with 7 bases identical to TRBD1. Germline V lookup: CDR1 SQVTM, CDR2 ANQGSEA. With V trimmed by 5 bases and J by 4 bases, 18 bases remained unmatched. The CDR3 runs 17 residues. The CDR3 spells CSVWGTVFVQVPDTQYF. As DNA, the CDR3 is TGCAGCGTTTGGGGGACAGTGTTTGTTCAGGTCCCAGATACGCAGTATTTT.

V usage is TRBV27 and J usage is TRBJ1-2; a possible D gene is TRBD1 (6 bases). CDR1 is MNHEY and CDR2 is SMNVEV in the germline V gene (reference sequence). The CDR3 spans 13 residues. Trimming removed 6 bases at V and 4 bases at J, with 12 bases between. CDR3 protein: CASSPLDSYGYTF. CDR3 nucleotides: TGTGCCAGCAGCCCCCTGGACAGCTATGGCTACACCTTC.

This sequence joins TRBV3-1 and TRBJ2-1; 8 bases line up with TRBD1. The CDR3 runs to 15 residues. CDR1 is LGHDT and CDR2 is YNNKEL in the germline V gene (reference sequence). The trim removed 4 bases at V and 1 base at J, leaving 3 bases unmatched. CDR3 bases: TGTGCCAGCAGCCCTTGGACAGGGTCCTACAATGAGCAGTTCTTC. Its protein product is CASSPWTGSYNEQFF.

This chain links TRBV7-9 with TRBJ1-4; D ambiguous. This CDR3 has 11 residues. The germline V gene encodes CDR1 SEHNR and CDR2 FQNEAQ (reference sequence). With 6 bases removed from V and 7 bases from J, the gap between germline ends came to 6 bases. CDR3 in amino acids: CASRSGEKLFF. The CDR3 region has the DNA TGTGCCAGCAGGTCTGGTGAAAAACTGTTTTTT.

The sample holds many counts of this clonotype. In DNA form, the CDR3 reads TGTGCCAGCAGGCCGTCGGGGGAGACCCAGTACTTC. Protein product: CASRPSGETQYF. The chain uses TRBV12-3 or TRBV12-4 and TRBJ2-5, with D possibly TRBD2 on 5 matching bases. There are 12 residues in the CDR3. Trimming cost V 6 bases and J 5 bases, with 10 bases left between them.

This chain joins TRBV14 and TRBJ2-3; TRBD1 aligns across 11 bases. Looked up from germline, CDR1 is SGHDN and CDR2 is FVKESK. There are 14 residues in the CDR3. V was clipped by 4 bases and J by 4 bases; unmatched bases: 1. CDR3 DNA sequence: TGTGCCAGCAGCCCGGACAGGGGGCCAGATACGCAGTATTTT. Translation gives CASSPDRGPDTQYF.

This clonotype turned up a few times. The chain is built from TRBV28 and TRBJ1-6; D ambiguous. Per the germline V gene, CDR1 is MDHEN and CDR2 is SYDVKM. The CDR3 runs 15 residues. Trimming stripped 6 bases from V and 7 bases from J, with 16 bases between. CDR3 sequence reads: CASRTLETLNSPLHF. As DNA, the CDR3 is TGTGCCAGCAGGACCCTGGAAACTTTAAATTCACCCCTCCACTTT.

This clonotype was detected a few times. This sequence joins TRBV5-1 and TRBJ2-3; D perhaps matches TRBD2 (7 bases). Trimming took 5 bases from V and 3 from J, leaving 13 bases between them. Germline V gene sequence: CDR1 SGHRS, CDR2 YFSETQ. The CDR3 loop spans 14 amino acids. CDR3 amino acids: CASRRGGETDTQYF. As DNA, the CDR3 is TGCGCCAGCAGAAGGGGGGGGGAGACAGATACGCAGTATTTT.

V gene TRBV20-1 combines with J gene TRBJ2-5; D is ambiguous. The V gene's germline CDR1 is DFQATT and CDR2 SNEGSKA (reference sequence). CDR3 length equals 13 residues. V dropped 0 bases and J dropped 0 bases, with 5 bases sitting between them. CDR3 bases: TGCAGTGCTAGAGATCGTAACCAAGAGACCCAGTACTTC. Protein product: CSARDRNQETQYF.

The rearrangement links TRBV11-2 to TRBJ2-1; TRBD2 aligns across 13 bases. The CDR3 sequence is 16 residues long. Germline CDR1 reads SGHAT; CDR2 reads FQNNGV. With V trimmed by 4 bases and J by 8 bases, 8 bases remained unmatched. This chain's CDR3 is CASSSGLAGIYDEQFF. As DNA, the CDR3 is TGTGCCAGCAGCTCGGGACTAGCGGGGATTTACGATGAGCAGTTCTTC.

Here the CDR3 reads CASSLGVYTEAFF. The CDR3 DNA sequence: TGTGCCAGCAGCTTAGGGGTTTACACTGAAGCTTTCTTT. J is TRBJ1-1 and V is TRBV7-2; D unresolved. V lost 1 base, J lost 3 bases, and 6 bases lay in between. This CDR3 has 13 amino acids. CDR1 and CDR2 from the germline V gene are SGHTA and FQGNSA.

The chain carries TRBV6-2 or TRBV6-3 and TRBJ2-2; D might be TRBD2 (6 bases). Trimming removed 5 bases at V and 9 bases at J, with 19 bases between. Germline V CDR1 and CDR2: MNHEY, SVGEGT. The CDR3 extends over 15 amino acids. CDR3 loop: CASSPTSPEARELFF. For the CDR3, the DNA is TGTGCCAGCAGTCCCACTAGCCCCGAAGCCAGGGAGCTGTTTTTT.

This clonotype has a handful of counts. The chain is built from TRBV6-5 and TRBJ2-1; perhaps D is TRBD1 or TRBD2 (6 bases each). Looked up from germline, CDR1 is MNHEY and CDR2 is SVGAGI. The CDR3 loop spans 15 amino acids. V shed 0 bases and J shed 8 bases, with 14 bases lying between them. Here the CDR3 reads CASSYSRGTYHEQFF. CDR3 DNA sequence: TGTGCCAGCAGTTACTCTCGGGGGACATACCATGAGCAGTTCTTC.

The chain has TRBV5-6 and TRBJ2-7, with D tentatively TRBD1 (6 bases). Germline loops: CDR1 SGHDT, CDR2 YYEEEE. The CDR3 has 14 amino acids. Trimming cost V 1 base and J 1 base, with 9 bases left between them. CDR3 DNA sequence: TGTGCCAGCAGCTTGCTGGACAGTTCCTACGAGCAGTACTTC. Its translation: CASSLLDSSYEQYF.

This clonotype was detected ten times or more. J is TRBJ2-1 and V is TRBV18; D call uncertain. Germline V CDR1 and CDR2: KGHSH, LQKENI. With 3 bases removed from V and 0 bases from J, the gap between germline ends came to 9 bases. This CDR3 contains 15 residues. The CDR3 DNA follows: TGTGCCAGCTCACCTTCGCCCAGCTCCTACAATGAGCAGTTCTTC. Translating gives CASSPSPSSYNEQFF.

The chain has TRBV29-1 and TRBJ2-7; TRBD1 might be the D (6 bases). Per germline, CDR1 SQVTM and CDR2 ANQGSEA. Trimming removed 4 bases from V and 1 base from J, with 17 bases in between. The CDR3 is 15 residues long. CDR3 loop: CSVVLWDTSSYEQYF. The CDR3, as DNA: TGCAGCGTTGTGCTGTGGGACACTTCTTCCTACGAGCAGTACTTC.

This chain uses TRBV6-1 with TRBJ1-6; a possible D gene is TRBD1 (5 bases). V dropped 6 bases and J dropped 4 bases, with 13 bases sitting between them. The CDR3 sequence is 15 residues long. Germline CDR1 reads MNHNS; CDR2 reads SASEGT. The CDR3 DNA sequence: TGTGCCAGCAGCGTACTACAGGTGTATAATTCACCCCTCCACTTT. This sequence encodes CASSVLQVYNSPLHF.

This clonotype was observed a few times. The chain recombines TRBV29-1 with TRBJ1-2; the D is unclear. The CDR3 loop spans 10 amino acids. Deletions cut 3 bases from V and 6 bases from J, with 5 bases between. CDR1 and CDR2 from the germline V gene are SQVTM and ANQGSEA. DNA for the CDR3: TGCAGCGTTGAGGTGGATGGCTACACCTTC. It specifies CSVEVDGYTF.

This clonotype was seen more than once but under ten times. The chain has TRBV27 and TRBJ2-3; tentative D call: TRBD2 (7 bases). Germline V gene lookup returns CDR1 MNHEY and CDR2 SMNVEV (reference sequence). Trimming took 3 bases from V and 0 from J, leaving 16 bases between them. This CDR3 is 17 amino acids long. DNA for the CDR3: TGTGCCAGCAGTTTTACGGGGGGCCTTCCCAGCACAGATACGCAGTATTTT. Translation: CASSFTGGLPSTDTQYF.

Ten or more counts support this clonotype. The chain uses TRBV6-1 and TRBJ2-7, with D possibly matching TRBD1 (6 bases). Germline V gene data show CDR1 as MNHNS and CDR2 as SASEGT. V was cut by 5 bases and J by 3 bases, with 20 bases left in between. The CDR3 loop spans 16 amino acids. The CDR3 sequence is CASSQLWDTRGYEQYF. CDR3 DNA: TGTGCCAGCAGTCAACTCTGGGACACCAGAGGCTACGAGCAGTACTTC.

The V gene is TRBV12-3 or TRBV12-4, the J gene TRBJ2-5, with 8 bases identical to TRBD2. This CDR3 contains 14 residues. J gave up 5 bases and V 5 bases, and 7 bases lay outside the gene matches. CDR3 in amino acids: CASSTLAEMETQYF. In DNA form, the CDR3 reads TGTGCCAGCAGTACACTAGCGGAGATGGAGACCCAGTACTTC.

The gene calls are TRBV29-1 and TRBJ2-3; possible D gene TRBD1, 5 bases. Deletions cut 6 bases from V and 0 bases from J, with 10 bases between. CDR1 and CDR2 (germline): SQVTM, ANQGSEA. The CDR3 extends over 13 amino acids. Written as DNA, the CDR3 is TGCAGCGTGACGCAGGGTAGCACAGATACGCAGTATTTT. It encodes CSVTQGSTDTQYF.